Listed here are 32 T cell receptor beta chains from one sample, sequenced in a study of CDR3 diversity in severe acne. TCRdb re-called the PCR reads through MiXCR, storing one row per CDR3 protein. The sample lists fewer than 90,000 distinct CDR3 sequences, 50% to 65% occurring once. What was sequenced was blood. These receptor sequences come from a male donor in good health, without acne.

Ten or more counts support this clonotype. The CDR3: CAWSVPAGVNYGYTF. CDR3 nucleotide sequence: TGTGCCTGGAGTGTACCGGCAGGGGTGAACTATGGCTACACCTTC. The chain uses TRBV30 and TRBJ1-2; perhaps TRBD1 as D (6 bases). In germline, CDR1 is GTSNPN, CDR2 SVGIG (reference sequence). The CDR3 length is 15 residues. Deletions cut 0 bases from V and 2 bases from J, with 13 bases between.

There are a few counts of this clonotype. V usage is TRBV24-1 and J usage is TRBJ2-5; D is perhaps TRBD1 (5 bases). The V gene lost 4 bases and the J gene lost 0 bases, with 23 bases spanning the gap. CDR1 KGHDR and CDR2 SFDVKD come from the germline V gene. The CDR3 covers 19 residues. CDR3 DNA sequence: TGTGCCACCAGTGACCGAACTCGAAGTTGGACACCGTACCAAGAGACCCAGTACTTC. Protein sequence: CATSDRTRSWTPYQETQYF.

For the CDR3, the DNA is TGTGCCAGCAGTGAGGTCCCGGGACAGGGGAGGGCATGGACAGATACGCAGTATTTT. Encoded protein: CASSEVPGQGRAWTDTQYF. This chain links TRBV6-1 with TRBJ2-3, with 10 bases that match TRBD1. CDR1 and CDR2 (germline): MNHNS, SASEGT. Trimming cost V 3 bases and J 3 bases; bases outside gene matches: 15. This CDR3 contains 19 residues.

Concerning this clonotype: Just one base apart from a much larger clone, this may be a read error. CDR3 amino acids: CASSPGLVPSDTQYF. CDR3 bases: TGTGCCAGCAGCCCCGGACTAGTTCCTTCGGATACGCAGTATTTT. V and J are TRBV7-9 and TRBJ2-3, with 7 bases identical to TRBD2. With V trimmed by 5 bases and J by 6 bases, 11 bases remained unmatched. Germline CDR1 is SEHNR and CDR2 is FQNEAQ (reference sequence). The CDR3 is 15 residues long.

The chain uses TRBV29-1 and TRBJ2-7; maybe TRBD2 (5 bases). The CDR3 runs 13 residues. CDR1 and CDR2 (germline): SQVTM, ANQGSEA. Trimming removed 2 bases at V and 2 bases at J, with 10 bases between. CDR3 nucleotides: TGCAGCGTTGAACTAGCCAACACCTACGAGCAGTACTTC. It is translated as CSVELANTYEQYF.

This rearrangement joins TRBV6-1 to TRBJ2-7, with a weak D call TRBD1 (5 bases). Germline loops: CDR1 MNHNS, CDR2 SASEGT. Trimming took off 6 bases at V and 0 bases at J, with 6 bases between the two ends. The CDR3 has 12 residues. This CDR3 is CASRDISYEQYF. DNA for the CDR3: TGTGCCAGCAGGGACATCTCCTACGAGCAGTACTTC.

The sample holds many counts of this clonotype. The J gene is TRBJ2-5, the V gene TRBV9; D might be TRBD1 (5 bases). The CDR3 length is 14 residues. Germline V lookup: CDR1 SGDLS, CDR2 YYNGEE. Trimming took off 0 bases at V and 1 base at J, with 7 bases between the two ends. CDR3 coding DNA: TGTGCCAGCAGCGTAGGGGGCCTCCAAGAGACCCAGTACTTC. This codes for CASSVGGLQETQYF.

Comments on this clonotype: As the CDR3 is not closed by the conserved phenylalanine or tryptophan, this likely results from a read error. The DNA is left out, because the CDR3 cannot be placed on it with certainty; the CDR3 is given as TCRdb lists it. The V call is TRBV24-1, the J call TRBJ2-5; TRBD2, as called in the table, went unchecked against the DNA. The CDR3 is 11 amino acids in total, end residues counted. Germline lookup yields CDR1 KGHDR and CDR2 SFDVKD. CDR3 region: CATSDYPSGYT.

This clonotype was observed at least ten times. V is TRBV15 and J is TRBJ1-5; D gene uncertain. This CDR3 region has 13 residues. Between the trimmed V and J ends, which lost 5 bases and 6 bases, there was a span of 11 bases. Germline assignment: CDR1 LNHNV and CDR2 YYDKDF (reference sequence). CDR3 region: CATSLRVAQPQHF. The CDR3, as DNA: TGTGCCACCAGCTTAAGGGTGGCTCAGCCCCAGCATTTT.

This clonotype is a singleton in its sample. In DNA form, the CDR3 reads TGTGCCATCAGAGAGGATACCTCAAGGGGAGATACGCAGTATTTT. Its translation: CAIREDTSRGDTQYF. The chain combines TRBV10-3 with TRBJ2-3; TRBD1 is a possible D gene (5 bases). The CDR3 totals 15 residues. From germline, CDR1 is ENHRY and CDR2 SYGVKD. V was clipped by 6 bases and J by 5 bases, with 18 bases between them.

The CDR3 bases are TGTGCCAGCAGCCCTCCCTGGGACAGGGAACAGCCCCAGCATTTT. It translates to CASSPPWDREQPQHF. The rearrangement links TRBV7-9 to TRBJ1-5; 9 bases fit TRBD1. CDR1 SEHNR and CDR2 FQNEAQ come from the germline V gene (reference sequence). J lost 7 bases, V lost 5 bases, and 9 bases had no gene match. The CDR3 is 15 residues long.

This clonotype is a singleton in its sample. The chain has TRBV3-1 and TRBJ2-5; 9 nucleotides align to TRBD2. The closer fit of TRBJ2-1 to the DNA end suggests the J call may be wrong. The CDR3 spans 15 residues. Germline CDR1 LGHDT, CDR2 YNNKEL (reference sequence). The CDR3 protein is CASSQELAGHNEQFF. Here the CDR3 DNA reads TGTGCCAGCAGCCAAGAACTAGCGGGCCACAATGAGCAGTTCTTC.

V gene TRBV15 combines with J gene TRBJ1-4; 10 nucleotides agree with TRBD1. The CDR3 runs 16 residues. Trimming at V came to 3 bases and at J to 3 bases, leaving 4 bases not matched to a gene. The V gene's germline CDR1 is LNHNV and CDR2 YYDKDF (reference sequence). The CDR3 loop reads CATSRGQGKANEKLFF. DNA for the CDR3: TGTGCCACCAGCAGGGGACAGGGGAAGGCTAATGAAAAACTGTTTTTT. Together with reference TRBV15 and TRBJ1-4, the CDR3 gives the full variable domain: DAMVIQNPRYQVTQFGKPVTLSCSQTLNHNVMYWYQQKSSQAPKLLFHYYDKDFNNEADTPDNFQSRRPNTSFCFLDIRSPGLGDTAMYLCATSRGQGKANEKLFFGSGTQLSVL.

Comment on this clonotype: Germline and junction disagree at one end, which may indicate a read error. The chain employs TRBV2 and TRBJ2-3; D ambiguous. Germline CDR1 is SNHLY and CDR2 is FYNNEI. This CDR3 spans 15 amino acids. CDR3 sequence reads: CASSDTGSSADMQYF. DNA for the CDR3: TGTGCCAGCAGTGACACTGGATCGTCGGCGGATATGCAGTATTTT.

This sequence joins TRBV18 and TRBJ2-1; no firm D call. Germline assignment: CDR1 KGHSH and CDR2 LQKENI. V lost 4 bases and J 10 bases, leaving 14 bases between the germline ends. The length of the CDR3 is 13 residues. This chain's CDR3 is CASSRLTESEQFF. The CDR3 region has the DNA TGTGCCAGCTCACGCCTAACCGAGTCAGAGCAGTTCTTC.

There are many counts of this clonotype. V is TRBV6-6 and J is TRBJ2-1, with a possible D match to TRBD1 (6 bases). The V gene lost 0 bases and the J gene lost 4 bases, with 16 bases spanning the gap. Germline V gene sequence: CDR1 MNHNY, CDR2 SVGAGI (reference sequence). This CDR3 is built from 17 residues. DNA for the CDR3: TGTGCCAGCAGTTACTCGACGGTATGGGGGCAATACAATGAGCAGTTCTTC. This gives the protein CASSYSTVWGQYNEQFF.

The genes are TRBV2 and TRBJ1-3; TRBD1 aligns across 10 bases. V dropped 6 bases and J dropped 0; count of bases not matched to a gene: 8. CDR1 and CDR2 from the germline V gene are SNHLY and FYNNEI. The CDR3 is 17 amino acids. The CDR3 bases are TGTGCCAGCAGGCTTTGGGACAGGGGAAACTCTGGAAACACCATATATTTT. This gives the protein CASRLWDRGNSGNTIYF.

As concerns this clonotype: Because it lacks the conserved phenylalanine or tryptophan at the end, this CDR3 is likely a read error. The V call is TRBV2, the J call TRBJ2-3; no clear D gene. This CDR3 contains 12 residues. Germline lookup yields CDR1 SNHLY and CDR2 FYNNEI. The chain's CDR3 is CASSFTEDTQYS. The CDR3 region has the DNA TGCGCCAGCAGTTTCACGGAAGATACGCAGTATTCT.

The V call is TRBV9, the J call TRBJ1-2, with D hard to call. Germline V gene data show CDR1 as SGDLS and CDR2 as YYNGEE. The V end was cut by 0 bases, the J end by 12 bases, with 15 bases between. This CDR3 comprises 13 residues. CDR3 coding DNA: TGTGCCAGCAGCGTAGTAGGAGACTCTGGAAACACCTTC. This encodes CASSVVGDSGNTF.

This clonotype was detected ten times or more. The chain uses TRBV6-4 and TRBJ2-7; possibly TRBD1 for D (5 bases). Trimming stripped 7 bases from V and 5 bases from J, with 21 bases between. CDR1 is MRHNA, CDR2 SNTAGT, per germline. CDR3 length equals 15 residues. In nucleotides, the CDR3 is TGTGCCAGCATTAAGGGGATTGGAGCCGGCCACGAGCAGTACTTC. This sequence encodes CASIKGIGAGHEQYF.

The rearrangement joins TRBV12-5 to TRBJ2-3; D gene uncertain. Germline loops: CDR1 LGHNT, CDR2 FRNRAP. V gave up 7 bases and J gave up 2 bases, with 22 bases separating them. This CDR3 region has 17 residues. The CDR3, as DNA: TGTGCTAGTGCCAGCAGTTTGGCCTCTGTCCACACAGATACGCAGTATTTT. Translating it yields CASASSLASVHTDTQYF.

This chain uses TRBV25-1 with TRBJ1-5; D gene uncertain. Trimming shortened V by 3 bases and J by 5 bases, and 8 bases separated the two germline ends. The CDR3 covers 13 residues. Germline assignment: CDR1 MGHDK and CDR2 SYGVNS. CDR3 nucleotide sequence: TGTGCCAGCAGTGACAGGCCCCATCAGCCCCAGCATTTT. Translation: CASSDRPHQPQHF. The full variable domain, with the rest looked up from reference TRBV25-1 and TRBJ1-5, is EADIYQTPRYLVIGTGKKITLECSQTMGHDKMYWYQQDPGMELHLIHYSYGVNSTEKGDLSSESTVSRIRTEHFPLTLESARPSHTSQYLCASSDRPHQPQHFGDGTRLSIL.

By share, this clonotype counts as medium-sized. The chain uses TRBV20-1 and TRBJ2-1, with 12 bases that match TRBD2. This CDR3 is 14 amino acids long. CDR1 and CDR2 from the germline V gene are DFQATT and SNEGSKA (reference sequence). Unmatched junction bases numbered 6, after V lost 5 bases and J lost 7 bases. CDR3 residues: CSALTSGRGNEQFF. The CDR3 DNA reads as TGCAGTGCTTTGACTAGCGGGAGAGGGAATGAGCAGTTCTTC.

This clonotype came up many times. The chain couples TRBV28 to TRBJ1-2; TRBD1 might be the D (5 bases). The CDR3 extends over 15 amino acids. V shed 5 bases and J shed 5 bases, with 18 bases lying between them. The germline CDR1 and CDR2 sequences are MDHEN and SYDVKM. Here the CDR3 DNA reads TGTGCCAGCAGTCCCGGTGGCAGGGCCTTTTATGGCTACACCTTC. Amino acid sequence: CASSPGGRAFYGYTF.

The rearrangement links TRBV14 to TRBJ2-7; 8 nucleotides align to TRBD1. The CDR3 has 13 amino acids. Looked up from germline, CDR1 is SGHDN and CDR2 is FVKESK. The V segment lost 4 bases and the J segment 4 bases; nucleotides outside the gene matches: 3. This CDR3 reads CASSRDRQYEQYF. Written as DNA, the CDR3 is TGTGCCAGCAGCCGGGACAGGCAATACGAGCAGTACTTC.

This clonotype was seen repeatedly, ten times or more. This chain connects TRBV12-5 to TRBJ2-3; D possibly corresponds to TRBD2 (5 bases). From germline, CDR1 is LGHNT and CDR2 FRNRAP. V was shortened by 8 bases and J by 2 bases, with 8 bases between the two germline ends. The CDR3 has 12 amino acids. The chain's CDR3 is CASSGVTDTQYF. CDR3 bases: TGTGCTAGTTCCGGGGTCACAGATACGCAGTATTTT.

The CDR3 coding sequence is TGTGCCACCAGCTCCGATGCCACAGGTCGCTCACCCCTCCACTTT. This sequence encodes CATSSDATGRSPLHF. This chain connects TRBV15 to TRBJ1-6; D is possibly TRBD1 (5 bases). The CDR3 extends over 15 amino acids. In germline, CDR1 is LNHNV, CDR2 YYDKDF (reference sequence). Between the trimmed V and J ends, which lost 5 bases and 10 bases, there was a span of 18 bases.

This clonotype occurred many times. The chain carries TRBV4-1 and TRBJ2-1, with a tentative D call TRBD2 (5 bases). CDR3 length equals 17 residues. V was pared by 0 bases and J by 3 bases, with 15 bases between. Germline V CDR1 and CDR2: MGHRA, YSYEKL. The chain's CDR3 is CASSQDRARGNYNEQFF. The DNA of the CDR3 is TGCGCCAGCAGCCAAGATCGGGCTCGAGGGAACTACAATGAGCAGTTCTTC.

V and J are TRBV2 and TRBJ1-1; weak D call: TRBD1 (6 bases). The germline CDR1 and CDR2 sequences are SNHLY and FYNNEI. The CDR3 runs to 13 residues. V gave up 6 bases and J gave up 2 bases, with 10 bases separating them. The CDR3 DNA is TGTGCCAGCAGGAGACAGGAAAACACTGAAGCTTTCTTT. Translating gives CASRRQENTEAFF. Full variable domain (remainder filled in from reference TRBV2 and TRBJ1-1): EPEVTQTPSHQVTQMGQEVILRCVPISNHLYFYWYRQILGQKVEFLVSFYNNEISEKSEIFDDQFSVERPDGSNFTLKIRSTKLEDSAMYFCASRRQENTEAFFGQGTRLTVV.

The chain links TRBV12-3 or TRBV12-4 to TRBJ1-3; D gene ambiguous. This CDR3 is built from 13 residues. V dropped 9 bases and J dropped 0 bases, with 9 bases sitting between them. The CDR3 loop reads CASTYTSGNTIYF. For the CDR3, the DNA is TGTGCCAGTACCTACACCTCTGGAAACACCATATATTTT.

On this clonotype itself: Compared with germline, one end of the junction differs, possibly owing to a read error. CDR3: CASSPRLAGSYGQYF. CDR3 bases: TGTGCCAGCAGCCCCAGACTAGCGGGAAGCTACGGGCAGTACTTC. This chain connects TRBV7-9 to TRBJ2-7; 11 positions match TRBD2. Germline lookup yields CDR1 SEHNR and CDR2 FQNEAQ (reference sequence). This CDR3 is 15 amino acids long.

This clonotype has only a few counts. The rearrangement links TRBV25-1 to TRBJ2-3; the D is unclear. The CDR3 is made up of 14 amino acids. Germline lookup yields CDR1 MGHDK and CDR2 SYGVNS. V gave up 5 bases and J gave up 8 bases, with 17 bases separating them. In DNA, the CDR3 is TGTGCCAGCAGTATCGCCGGGCCGATCGGTACGCAGTATTTT. It yields the protein CASSIAGPIGTQYF.